Here is one T cell receptor beta chain with its context. No antigen is known for it. No base quality information exists; no much larger clone differs at one position. In the germline V gene (reference sequence), CDR1 corresponds to MNHNY and CDR2 to SVGAGI. V lost 5 bases and J lost 13 bases; the stretch between them is 15 bases long. Including cysteine and phenylalanine, the CDR3 has 13 amino acids. Only CDR3 DNA is held: 39 bases, read in frame from base 1. This specimen comes from a study of T cell repertoires in cytomegalovirus infection (dated by TCRdb to about 2019). For the study in its entirety: Peptide stimulations targeted recently identified HLA-C-restricted CMV epitopes, whose presentation resists viral immunomodulation, together with well-studied HLA-B-restricted epitopes. Donor HLA type was relevant to the analysis, because carriage of CMV infection together with the matching HLA type was indicated by public TCR beta signatures.

The sample's treatment or condition label, decoded: in vitro stimulation with specific CMV peptide epitopes to enrich CMV-specific T cells. Sequencing instrument: Illumina HiSeq 1500. Through fastp at Q25 and MiXCR, TCRdb rebuilt clones from the public reads, retaining in-frame beta chains. Each entry is one CDR3 protein sequence, shown with its most common DNA and genes. The sample includes 350,000 to 400,000 distinct CDR3 sequences, with roughly a third observed a single time. The ten top clones hold approximately 15% of the sample. The paper's findings and limits, for the study overall: In the ex vivo response, HLA-C-restricted CMV-specific TCR beta clonotypes were dominant, and in two of eight donors the single most frequent clonotype came from this HLA-C-restricted group. Carriers of CMV infection plus the relevant HLA type were discriminated by the cumulative frequency of public TCR beta family members in the study cohort and in an independent roughly 340-donor cohort.

Sequencing was performed on cultured PBMCs, taken from culture after CMV antigen stimulation. The clonotype originates from a human donor in good health (CMV status not recorded). Some clones in this sample may be carry-over from other donors' samples. Here the chain combines TRBV6-6 and TRBJ1-6; the D segment could be TRBD1, given 6 matching bases. The nucleotide sequence is given as TGTGCCAGCAGTGATCAGGGGCCCCGGCCCCTCCACTTT. This gives the protein CASSDQGPRPLHF.